Presented here are 31 T cell receptor beta chains from one specimen sequenced in a study of Graves' ophthalmopathy and Graves' hyperthyroidism. RNA transcripts served as template for amplifying TCR beta CDR3 sequences. Scientists carried out first-round RT-PCR using HTBI primers and then a second-round multiplex PCR. TCRdb fed the multiplex PCR reads into MiXCR, producing one record per CDR3 protein. The data hold 600,000 to 950,000 distinct CDR3 sequences, with roughly 40% observed a single time. The sample taken for sequencing was peripheral blood. The receptors come from an adult man with Graves' ophthalmopathy.

The chain employs TRBV6-5 and TRBJ1-2; no clear D gene. The germline V gene encodes CDR1 MNHEY and CDR2 SVGAGI. V gave up 1 base and J gave up 0 bases, with 12 bases separating them. The CDR3 has 16 residues. The CDR3 spells CASSYLVGPANYGYTF. As DNA, the CDR3 is TGTGCCAGCAGTTACTTAGTCGGACCAGCTAACTATGGCTACACCTTC.

On this clonotype: Possible read error: a much larger clone is one base away. The CDR3 sequence is CATSDSTSGSYEQCF. The CDR3 DNA is TGTGCCACCAGTGATTCGACTAGCGGGAGCTACGAGCAGTGCTTC. This sequence joins TRBV24-1 and TRBJ2-7; TRBD2 agrees at 12 bases. Germline V gene sequence: CDR1 KGHDR, CDR2 SFDVKD. The CDR3 is 15 residues long.

The chain is built from TRBV19 and TRBJ2-2; D remains unclear. In germline, CDR1 is LNHDA, CDR2 SQIVND (reference sequence). V shed 7 bases and J shed 1 base, with 13 bases lying between them. The CDR3 is made up of 15 amino acids. Here the CDR3 reads CASTPGWGNTGELFF. Written as DNA, the CDR3 is TGTGCCAGTACCCCCGGATGGGGGAACACCGGGGAGCTGTTTTTT.

In this sample, this clonotype turned up a few times. The V and J genes are TRBV11-2 and TRBJ1-2; TRBD1 might be the D (6 bases). CDR1 and CDR2 (germline): SGHAT, FQNNGV. The V end was cut by 0 bases, the J end by 2 bases, with 10 bases between. The length of the CDR3 is 15 residues. Here the CDR3 DNA reads TGTGCCAGCAGCTTAGAATACAGGGAGAACTATGGCTACACCTTC. Protein sequence: CASSLEYRENYGYTF.

This rearrangement joins TRBV7-9 to TRBJ2-5; 8 nucleotides align to TRBD1. Germline lookup yields CDR1 SEHNR and CDR2 FQNEAQ (reference sequence). The CDR3 is 16 amino acids. Trimming removed 1 base from V and 5 bases from J; junction bases left unmatched: 9. CDR3 DNA: TGTGCCAGCAGCTTAGTCCCAGGGGGCGCACGGGAGACCCAGTACTTC. It codes for CASSLVPGGARETQYF.

The chain uses TRBV7-8 and TRBJ1-4; maybe TRBD1 (6 bases). This CDR3 contains 15 residues. CDR1 and CDR2 (germline): SGHVS, FQNEAQ. The V end was cut by 8 bases, the J end by 8 bases, with 21 bases between. The CDR3 region is CASSPPVSGDEKLFF. In DNA, the CDR3 is TGTGCCAGCTCACCACCCGTATCAGGGGACGAAAAACTGTTTTTT.

This clonotype has a count of ten or more. The gene calls are TRBV20-1 and TRBJ1-1; 10 nucleotides match TRBD1. The trim removed 3 bases at V and 7 bases at J, leaving 2 bases unmatched. The CDR3 covers 12 residues. CDR1 is DFQATT and CDR2 is SNEGSKA in the germline V gene (reference sequence). CDR3 region: CSARGQGSEAFF. DNA of the CDR3: TGCAGTGCTAGGGGACAGGGGAGTGAAGCTTTCTTT.

The chain combines TRBV20-1 with TRBJ2-5; 8 bases match TRBD2. The CDR3 consists of 14 residues. Unmatched junction bases numbered 8, after V lost 5 bases and J lost 3 bases. The V gene's germline CDR1 is DFQATT and CDR2 SNEGSKA (reference sequence). The CDR3 region is CSAARTGGEETQYF. For the CDR3, the DNA is TGCAGTGCTGCCCGCACGGGGGGGGAAGAGACCCAGTACTTC.

The sample holds many counts of this clonotype. The V and J genes are TRBV29-1 and TRBJ2-5, with a possible D match to TRBD2 (7 bases). This CDR3 has 15 residues. CDR1 is SQVTM and CDR2 is ANQGSEA in the germline V gene. Trimming shortened V by 5 bases and J by 4 bases, and 20 bases separated the two germline ends. The CDR3 sequence: CSVNLGRRGLETQYF. CDR3 DNA: TGCAGCGTTAACCTTGGACGGCGGGGGCTAGAGACCCAGTACTTC.

The rearrangement joins TRBV29-1 to TRBJ1-2; D might be TRBD1 (5 bases). The CDR3 is 13 amino acids. CDR1 is SQVTM, CDR2 ANQGSEA, per germline. Trimming removed 8 bases at V and 1 base at J, with 14 bases between. In DNA, the CDR3 is TGCAGCTTAGTCACAGGAGTTAACTATGGCTACACCTTC. It codes for CSLVTGVNYGYTF. The variable domain in full, with the rest retrieved from reference TRBV29-1 and TRBJ1-2, is SAVISQKPSRDICQRGTSLTIQCQVDSQVTMMFWYRQQPGQSLTLIATANQGSEATYESGFVIDKFPISRPNLTFSTLTVSNMSPEDSSIYLCSLVTGVNYGYTFGSGTRLTVV.

This clonotype was recorded at least ten times. CDR3 DNA: TGTGCCAGCAGCTTATCAGCACAACGGGATTCACCCCTCCACTTT. It encodes CASSLSAQRDSPLHF. V usage is TRBV7-9 and J usage is TRBJ1-6, with D uncertain. Germline lookup yields CDR1 SEHNR and CDR2 FQNEAQ (reference sequence). The V gene lost 2 bases and the J gene lost 8 bases, with 13 bases spanning the gap. The CDR3 contains 15 residues.

This clonotype was seen more than once but under ten times. V and J are TRBV12-3 or TRBV12-4 and TRBJ2-3, with 13 bases matching TRBD2. The CDR3 is 15 residues long. Trimming took 5 bases from V and 3 from J; bases not matched to a gene: 2. The chain's CDR3 is CASSPGLAGTDTQYF. In DNA, the CDR3 is TGTGCCAGCAGTCCGGGACTAGCGGGAACAGATACGCAGTATTTT.

This sequence joins TRBV11-2 and TRBJ2-3, with D maybe TRBD2 (5 bases). V gave up 3 bases and J gave up 2 bases, with 15 bases separating them. CDR1 and CDR2 (germline): SGHAT, FQNNGV. The CDR3 contains 16 residues. The CDR3 protein is CASSFRGEGPTDTQYF. The CDR3 DNA is TGTGCCAGCAGCTTCAGAGGAGAGGGCCCCACAGATACGCAGTATTTT.

The rearrangement joins TRBV2 to TRBJ2-5; D not certain. The CDR3 totals 13 residues. Germline-derived CDR1 and CDR2 are SNHLY and FYNNEI. V lost 2 bases and J lost 4, with 8 bases in between. CDR3 region: CASSERQRETQYF. The CDR3 DNA is TGTGCCAGCAGTGAACGGCAGCGAGAGACCCAGTACTTC.

The CDR3 protein is CSASSDGTTYEQYF. CDR3 nucleotide sequence: TGCAGTGCTAGTTCCGACGGAACGACCTACGAGCAGTACTTC. This chain links TRBV20-1 with TRBJ2-7; D gene ambiguous. This CDR3 comprises 14 residues. CDR1 is DFQATT, CDR2 SNEGSKA, per germline (reference sequence). V shed 3 bases and J shed 2 bases, with 14 bases lying between them.

The V call is TRBV7-9, the J call TRBJ2-3; 7 nucleotides align to TRBD1. Germline-derived CDR1 and CDR2 are SEHNR and FQNEAQ (reference sequence). The CDR3 has 15 amino acids. V shed 9 bases, J shed 4 bases, and the junction held 13 bases outside the gene matches. This CDR3 reads CASSRGLGGADTQYF. The CDR3 coding sequence is TGTGCCAGTAGCCGTGGTTTAGGGGGCGCAGATACGCAGTATTTT.

This clonotype was seen just once. The rearrangement links TRBV14 to TRBJ2-7; D is unresolved. Germline V gives CDR1 SGHDN, CDR2 FVKESK. Trimming shortened V by 8 bases and J by 5 bases, and 13 bases separated the two germline ends. The length of the CDR3 is 12 residues. CDR3 bases: TGTGCCAGCGGCCCTCTCGTCCACGAGCAGTACTTC. This translates into CASGPLVHEQYF. Using reference TRBV14 and TRBJ2-7 for the parts outside the CDR3, the full variable domain is EAGVTQFPSHSVIEKGQTVTLRCDPISGHDNLYWYRRVMGKEIKFLLHFVKESKQDESGMPNNRFLAERTGGTYSTLKVQPAELEDSGVYFCASGPLVHEQYFGPGTRLTVT.

Only a few counts were recorded for this clonotype. The rearrangement uses TRBV5-1 and TRBJ1-5; TRBD1 might be the D (5 bases). V was clipped by 4 bases and J by 9 bases, with 17 bases between them. The CDR3 covers 14 residues. Germline V gene data show CDR1 as SGHRS and CDR2 as YFSETQ. The CDR3: CASSQGRESWPQHF. The CDR3, as DNA: TGCGCCAGCAGCCAAGGCAGGGAATCTTGGCCCCAGCATTTT.

This clonotype appeared a few times. V gene TRBV6-5 combines with J gene TRBJ1-4; possible D gene TRBD1, 5 bases. V lost 8 bases, J lost 8 bases, and 15 bases lay in between. This CDR3 comprises 13 residues. Germline V gene data show CDR1 as MNHEY and CDR2 as SVGAGI. The CDR3: CASGRTSYEKLFF. Here the CDR3 DNA reads TGTGCCAGCGGTCGGACATCTTACGAAAAACTGTTTTTT.

The chain couples TRBV2 to TRBJ1-5; perhaps TRBD1 as D (5 bases). Germline-derived CDR1 and CDR2 are SNHLY and FYNNEI. The V end was cut by 5 bases, the J end by 4 bases, with 21 bases between. This CDR3 comprises 17 residues. The CDR3 here is CASSRGWGEDLNQPQHF. The CDR3 bases are TGTGCCAGCAGTAGGGGATGGGGCGAGGATTTGAATCAGCCCCAGCATTTT.

V gene TRBV10-3 combines with J gene TRBJ2-7; D remains ambiguous. V dropped 10 bases and J dropped 6 bases, with 19 bases sitting between them. CDR3 length: 13 amino acids. The germline CDR1 and CDR2 sequences are ENHRY and SYGVKD. In DNA, the CDR3 is TGTGCCAGCAGCCACCTATTACCCCGCGAGCAGTACTTC. Protein sequence: CASSHLLPREQYF.

In DNA form, the CDR3 reads TGCAGTGCTAGAGGGGAGGCCTTCACCCTCCACTTT. Its protein product is CSARGEAFTLHF. This chain uses TRBV20-1 with TRBJ1-6; no reliable D call. The CDR3 runs to 12 residues. Germline V gene data show CDR1 as DFQATT and CDR2 as SNEGSKA (reference sequence). V dropped 1 base and J dropped 14 bases, with 12 bases sitting between them.

In regard to this clonotype: An end of the junction does not agree with germline; a read error may underlie this. This rearrangement joins TRBV20-1 to TRBJ2-5; 10 bases are a match to TRBD2. This CDR3 contains 16 residues. CDR1 is DFQATT and CDR2 is SNEGSKA in the germline V gene (reference sequence). The DNA for the CDR3 is TGCAGTGCTAGAGTACTAGCGGGGAGCCGAAGAGAGACCCAGCACTTC. Translating it yields CSARVLAGSRRETQHF.

Ten or more counts support this clonotype. The chain uses TRBV6-6 and TRBJ2-6; D call uncertain. Trimming removed 8 bases at V and 12 bases at J, with 20 bases between. CDR1 and CDR2 (germline): MNHNY, SVGAGI (reference sequence). The CDR3 totals 14 residues. This chain's CDR3 is CASVPSPTQFVLTF. Here the CDR3 DNA reads TGTGCCAGCGTCCCAAGCCCGACCCAATTCGTCCTGACTTTC.

The CDR3: CAISAGPGEDGYTF. CDR3 nucleotides: TGTGCCATCAGTGCGGGCCCAGGTGAGGATGGCTACACCTTC. The chain carries TRBV10-3 and TRBJ1-2, with D hard to call. Germline lookup yields CDR1 ENHRY and CDR2 SYGVKD. This CDR3 region has 14 residues. Trimming took 4 bases from V and 6 from J, leaving 15 bases between them.

This sequence joins TRBV7-9 and TRBJ2-2; TRBD1 agrees at 8 bases. CDR3 size: 16 residues. Germline CDR1 is SEHNR and CDR2 is FQNEAQ (reference sequence). The junction had 2 bases not matched to a gene; V was cut back by 2 bases and J by 0 bases. CDR3 sequence reads: CASSLWTGTNTGELFF. DNA for the CDR3: TGTGCCAGCAGCTTATGGACAGGGACGAACACCGGGGAGCTGTTTTTT. Using reference TRBV7-9 and TRBJ2-2 for the parts outside the CDR3, the full variable domain is DTGVSQNPRHKITKRGQNVTFRCDPISEHNRLYWYRQTLGQGPEFLTYFQNEAQLEKSRLLSDRFSAERPKGSFSTLEIQRTEQGDSAMYLCASSLWTGTNTGELFFGEGSRLTVL.

The chain joins TRBV14 to TRBJ2-3; the D is unclear. V lost 2 bases, J lost 1 base, and 7 bases lay in between. Per the germline V gene, CDR1 is SGHDN and CDR2 is FVKESK. The CDR3 is 14 amino acids. Here the CDR3 reads CASSQPLRTDTQYF. Written as DNA, the CDR3 is TGTGCCAGCAGCCAACCGCTTCGCACAGATACGCAGTATTTT.

As concerns this clonotype: An end of the junction differs from the germline gene, which may be a read error. This chain uses TRBV7-9 with TRBJ1-6, with D maybe TRBD1 (5 bases). Germline loops: CDR1 SEHNR, CDR2 FQNEAQ (reference sequence). CDR3 length: 18 residues. The CDR3 spells CASSQDGGTRSYNSPLHF. The CDR3 nucleotides are TGCGCCAGCAGCCAAGATGGGGGGACGCGATCCTATAATTCACCCCTCCACTTT.

On this clonotype: A read error is possible here, since a much larger clone lies one base away. The chain employs TRBV2 and TRBJ1-2; D is ambiguous. The germline V and J ends were trimmed by 7 bases and 2 bases, with 2 bases remaining between them. This CDR3 has 10 residues. Germline CDR1 reads SNHLY; CDR2 reads FYNNEI. The CDR3 loop reads CASINYGYTF. The CDR3 coding sequence is TGTGCCAGCATAAACTATGGCTACACCTTC.

J is TRBJ1-5 and V is TRBV2, with D uncertain. TRBJ2-3 explains the end of the DNA better; the J call may be wrong. The germline V gene has CDR1 SNHLY and CDR2 FYNNEI. This CDR3 has 13 residues. In DNA form, the CDR3 reads TGTGCCAGCAGCCAACTGGACGGTGGGCCGCAGTATTTT. It is translated as CASSQLDGGPQYF.

As to this clonotype: One end of the junction is discordant with germline, which a read error may explain. The chain joins TRBV7-9 to TRBJ2-3; TRBD1 aligns across 8 bases. Per germline, CDR1 SEHNR and CDR2 FQNEAQ (reference sequence). The CDR3 spans 17 residues. In DNA form, the CDR3 reads TGTGCCACCAGCAGTTACCGGGACAGGTCGCGCACAGATACGCAGTATTTT. Residues: CATSSYRDRSRTDTQYF. The full variable domain, in which reference TRBV7-9 and TRBJ2-3 provide the parts outside the CDR3, is DTGVSQNPRHKITKRGQNVTFRCDPISEHNRLYWYRQTLGQGPEFLTYFQNEAQLEKSRLLSDRFSAERPKGSFSTLEIQRTEQGDSAMYLCATSSYRDRSRTDTQYFGPGTRLTVL.